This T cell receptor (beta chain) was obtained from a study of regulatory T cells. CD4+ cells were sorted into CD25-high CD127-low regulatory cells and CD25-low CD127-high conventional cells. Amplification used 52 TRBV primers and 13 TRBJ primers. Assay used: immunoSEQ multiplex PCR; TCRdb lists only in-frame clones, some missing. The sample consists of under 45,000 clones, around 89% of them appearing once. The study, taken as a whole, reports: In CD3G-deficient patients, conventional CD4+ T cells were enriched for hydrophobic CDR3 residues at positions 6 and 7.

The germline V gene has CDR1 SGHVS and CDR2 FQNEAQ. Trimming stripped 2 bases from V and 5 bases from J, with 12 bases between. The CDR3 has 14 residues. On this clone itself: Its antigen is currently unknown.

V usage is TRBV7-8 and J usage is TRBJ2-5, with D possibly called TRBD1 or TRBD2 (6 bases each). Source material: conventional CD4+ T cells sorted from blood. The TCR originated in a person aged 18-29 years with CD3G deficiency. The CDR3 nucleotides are TGTGCCAGCAGCTTAAGTAGGAGGGGGGAGACCCAGTACTTC. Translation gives CASSLSRRGETQYF.